The following is a T cell receptor beta chain sequence with its context. This sample was included in a study of T cells expressing NK-cell markers. The CDR3 length is 20 residues. In germline, CDR1 is DFQATT, CDR2 SNEGSKA (reference sequence). TCRdb re-called the 5' RACE reads; one entry per CDR3 protein, DNA not given. Its table records some 300,000 distinct CDR3 sequences. Material: blood T cells: a sorted CD56 or NKG2C T cell subset, CD4+ or CD8+ T cells, or bulk PBMC T cells (not recorded which). The TCR sequence derives from a man aged 18 to 29 in good health. The V and J genes are TRBV20-1 and TRBJ1-5. CDR3 residues: CSARFSKGLAGVAGNQPQHF.